This T cell receptor beta chain was captured in a study of T cell repertoires in cytomegalovirus infection. Study background: Researchers turned to recently identified HLA-C-restricted CMV epitopes as well as well-studied HLA-B-restricted ones. The public TCR beta signatures pointed to both CMV infection and matching HLA type.

Germline V lookup: CDR1 SGHRS, CDR2 YFSETQ. Trimming stripped 0 bases from V and 4 bases from J, with 16 bases between. There are 16 residues in the CDR3. TCRdb ran MiXCR on the reads and lists one entry per CDR3 protein. The sample comprises approximately 1,000,000 distinct CDR3 sequences, under 40% of which are singletons, and roughly 13% rests with the top ten. Comment on this clonotype: Its antigen is still unknown.

This chain uses TRBV5-1 with TRBJ2-5, with D possibly matching TRBD1 (6 bases). The specimen was cultured CD8+ T cells from PBMCs, collected from culture after CMV antigen stimulation. The clonotype was recovered from a human donor in good health (CMV status not recorded). Some clones in this sample may be carry-over from other donors' samples. The CDR3 protein is CASSLVGQFRRETQYF. CDR3 sequence (DNA): TGCGCCAGCAGCTTGGTCGGACAGTTTCGAAGAGAGACCCAGTACTTC.